The rows below give T cell receptor beta chains drawn from one sample of a study. TCRdb re-derived calls from the 5' RACE reads in MiXCR, one entry per CDR3 protein. This table holds fewer than 75,000 distinct CDR3 sequences, 26% found once. The specimen was tumor-infiltrating Tregs sorted from the breast tumor. Receptors were obtained from a female donor with breast cancer. The CDR3 runs from the conserved cysteine through the conserved F or W. A D gene is named only where the DNA matches it firmly.

v_gene,j_gene,d_gene,CDR3aa
TRBV7-8,TRBJ1-5,NA,CASSSLNQPQHF
TRBV5-1,TRBJ2-7,NA,CASSQSLFSYEQYF
TRBV6-2/TRBV6-3,TRBJ1-5,NA,CASSYSQGRSNQPQHF
TRBV7-9,TRBJ2-3,NA,CASSLKGGASTDTQYF
TRBV5-1,TRBJ2-5,NA,CASSTGTPGETQYF
TRBV29-1,TRBJ2-1,NA,CSARTDRMFNEQFF
TRBV7-6,TRBJ2-2,NA,CASSLSVDTGELFF
TRBV19,TRBJ2-5,TRBD1,CASSIRQGDSETQYF
TRBV7-3,TRBJ2-2,TRBD2,CASRGTSGSTGELFF
TRBV5-1,TRBJ2-1,NA,CASSYPSSYNEQFF
TRBV6-1,TRBJ1-6,NA,CASSAGDWGSPLHF
TRBV6-2/TRBV6-3,TRBJ1-6,TRBD1,CASGYSTGGSFSPLHF
TRBV28,TRBJ2-3,NA,CASSLSFRNPSSTDTQYF
TRBV7-9,TRBJ1-2,TRBD1,CASSRGQGYDGYTF
TRBV5-1,TRBJ2-3,NA,CASSLAASTDTQYF
TRBV5-1,TRBJ2-1,NA,CASSFSGTGHNEQFF
TRBV10-3,TRBJ2-1,NA,CAISEIGGIYNEQFF
TRBV5-1,TRBJ2-1,NA,CASSLAGGGGYNEQFF
TRBV6-2/TRBV6-3,TRBJ2-7,NA,CASSYTGNVYEQYF
TRBV6-5,TRBJ1-1,NA,CASSSHLVGGFTEAFF
TRBV2,TRBJ2-7,NA,CASRADSSRYF
TRBV7-9,TRBJ2-2,NA,CASSPVTGTGELFF
TRBV6-1,TRBJ2-7,NA,CASSVGILYEQYF
TRBV6-1,TRBJ1-5,NA,CASSEMAGAYSNQPQHF
TRBV7-3,TRBJ2-6,TRBD1,CASSPSGGAGANVLTF
TRBV11-2,TRBJ2-2,TRBD2,CASSDSKTSLAGELFF
TRBV9,TRBJ2-1,NA,CASSVGDEQFF
TRBV5-1,TRBJ1-1,NA,CASRRPGRMNTEAFF
TRBV20-1,TRBJ1-2,NA,CSARKDSSNYGYTF
TRBV7-9,TRBJ2-3,TRBD2,CASSSSGSTDTQYF
TRBV15,TRBJ2-1,TRBD2,CATSRVRLAGGSSYNEQFF
TRBV6-2/TRBV6-3,TRBJ1-1,NA,CASNNNRDTEAFF
TRBV10-1,TRBJ2-7,NA,CASKATRGSEQYF
TRBV29-1,TRBJ1-2,NA,CSSHRVGFNYGYTF
TRBV11-2,TRBJ1-1,NA,CASSQRGAGNTEAFF